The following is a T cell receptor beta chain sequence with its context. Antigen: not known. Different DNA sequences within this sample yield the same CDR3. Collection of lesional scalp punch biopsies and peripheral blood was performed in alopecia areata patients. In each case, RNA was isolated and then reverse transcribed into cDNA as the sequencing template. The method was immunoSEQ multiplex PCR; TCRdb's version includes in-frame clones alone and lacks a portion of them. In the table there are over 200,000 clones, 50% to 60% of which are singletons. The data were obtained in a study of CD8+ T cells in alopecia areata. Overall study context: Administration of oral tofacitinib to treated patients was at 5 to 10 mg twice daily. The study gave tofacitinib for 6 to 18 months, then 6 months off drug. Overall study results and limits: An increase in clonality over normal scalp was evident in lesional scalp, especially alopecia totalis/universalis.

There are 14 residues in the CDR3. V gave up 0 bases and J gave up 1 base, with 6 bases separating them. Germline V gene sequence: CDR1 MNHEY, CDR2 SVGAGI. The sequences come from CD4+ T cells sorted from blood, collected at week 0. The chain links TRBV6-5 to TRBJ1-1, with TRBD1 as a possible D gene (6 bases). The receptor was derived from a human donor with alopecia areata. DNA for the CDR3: TGTGCCAGCAGTTACTCGACAGGGAACACTGAAGCTTTCTTT. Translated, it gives CASSYSTGNTEAFF.